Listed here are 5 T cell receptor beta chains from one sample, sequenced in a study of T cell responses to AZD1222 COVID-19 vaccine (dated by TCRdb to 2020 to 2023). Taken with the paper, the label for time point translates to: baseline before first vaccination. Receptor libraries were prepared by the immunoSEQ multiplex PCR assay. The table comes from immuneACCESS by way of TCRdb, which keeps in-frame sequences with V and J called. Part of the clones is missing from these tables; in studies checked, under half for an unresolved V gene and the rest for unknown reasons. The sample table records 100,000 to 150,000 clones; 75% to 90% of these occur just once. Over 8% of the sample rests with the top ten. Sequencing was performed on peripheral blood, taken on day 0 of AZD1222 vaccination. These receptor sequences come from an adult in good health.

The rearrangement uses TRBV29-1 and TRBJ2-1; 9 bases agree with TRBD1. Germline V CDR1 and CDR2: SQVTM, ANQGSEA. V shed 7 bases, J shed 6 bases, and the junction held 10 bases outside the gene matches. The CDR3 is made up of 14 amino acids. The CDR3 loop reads CSAAPGQGGNEQFF. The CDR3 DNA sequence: TGCAGCGCAGCCCCGGGACAGGGTGGCAATGAGCAGTTCTTC.

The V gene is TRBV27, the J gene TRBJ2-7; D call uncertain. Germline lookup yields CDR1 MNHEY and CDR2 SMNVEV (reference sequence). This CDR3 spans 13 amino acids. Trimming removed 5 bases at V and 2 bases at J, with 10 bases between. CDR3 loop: CASSLDGPYEQYF. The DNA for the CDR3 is TGTGCCAGCAGTCTGGACGGACCCTACGAGCAGTACTTC.

CDR3 amino acids: CASRTGTAYTDTQYF. CDR3 nucleotides: TGTGCCAGCAGGACCGGGACGGCGTACACAGATACGCAGTATTTT. V gene TRBV6-5 combines with J gene TRBJ2-3; D might be TRBD1 or TRBD2, each matching 5 bases. The CDR3 runs to 15 residues. Germline V CDR1 and CDR2: MNHEY, SVGAGI. Trimming left V 6 bases short and J 2 bases short, with 15 bases between.

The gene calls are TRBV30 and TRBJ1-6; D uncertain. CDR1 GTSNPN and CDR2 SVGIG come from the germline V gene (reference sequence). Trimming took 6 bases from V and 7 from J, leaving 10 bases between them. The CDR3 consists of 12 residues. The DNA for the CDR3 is TGTGCCTGCGCGGAAACGAATTCACCCCTCCACTTT. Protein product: CACAETNSPLHF.

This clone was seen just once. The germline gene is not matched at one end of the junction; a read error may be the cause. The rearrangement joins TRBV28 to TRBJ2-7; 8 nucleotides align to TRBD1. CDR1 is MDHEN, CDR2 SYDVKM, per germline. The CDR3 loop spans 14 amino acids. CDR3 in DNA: TGTGCCAGCAGTTTTTCCGGGCAGGGGGCAATCTGGCTCTTC. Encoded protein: CASSFSGQGAIWLF.